This T cell receptor (beta chain) derives from a study of T cells in tuberculosis. Concerning this clone: This CDR3 is also generated by other DNA sequences in the sample.

The CDR3 has 14 amino acids. V lost 1 base and J 7 bases, leaving 10 bases between the germline ends. Germline CDR1 LNHDA, CDR2 SQIVND (reference sequence). The method was immunoSEQ multiplex PCR; TCRdb's version includes in-frame clones alone and lacks a portion of them. Altogether around 39,000 clones are present, 85% to 95% being singletons, with the ten largest covering roughly 6.4%. The V and J genes are TRBV19 and TRBJ1-4; D gene unclear. This TCR was sampled from a donor under 30 with latent tuberculosis or without tuberculosis infection. The specimen sequenced was PBMCs. The CDR3 region is CASSIGAPREKLFF. The CDR3 DNA follows: TGTGCCAGTAGTATAGGGGCTCCGCGTGAAAAACTGTTTTTT.